The 17 T cell receptor beta chains below were found in one sample sequenced in a study of cytomegalovirus exposure and HLA in healthy donors. Primers included in the PCR were 60 Vbeta and 13 Jbeta primers. The repertoire was sequenced with immunoSEQ multiplex PCR; TCRdb's copy has only in-frame clones and lacks some. The repertoire holds some 65,000 clones, about 78% seen once, with roughly 3.1% in the top ten. Sequenced material: PBMCs. These receptors all stem from a girl between 5 and 17 years old in good health and CMV-seropositive.

The chain joins TRBV7-2 to TRBJ1-2; the match to TRBD1 covers 8 bases. V shed 4 bases and J 6 bases; nucleotides not matched to a gene: 7. This CDR3 region has 14 residues. Germline V CDR1 and CDR2: SGHTA, FQGNSA. The CDR3 region has the DNA TGTGCCAGCAGCTCCCTGACAGGGGTCCATGGCTACACCTTC. Translation: CASSSLTGVHGYTF.

The V and J genes are TRBV7-9 and TRBJ1-2; D uncertain. Germline CDR1 reads SEHNR; CDR2 reads FQNEAQ (reference sequence). The germline V and J ends were trimmed by 0 bases and 8 bases, with 13 bases remaining between them. There are 14 residues in the CDR3. In DNA form, the CDR3 reads TGTGCCAGCAGCTTAGCCGGGAGGCCTTCCGGCTACACCTTC. The encoded protein is CASSLAGRPSGYTF. The variable domain in full, with the rest retrieved from reference TRBV7-9 and TRBJ1-2, is DTGVSQNPRHKITKRGQNVTFRCDPISEHNRLYWYRQTLGQGPEFLTYFQNEAQLEKSRLLSDRFSAERPKGSFSTLEIQRTEQGDSAMYLCASSLAGRPSGYTFGSGTRLTVV.

The chain joins TRBV2 to TRBJ1-1, with 8 nucleotides matching TRBD1. V trimming: 7 bases; J trimming: 3 bases; junction bases outside the gene matches: 4. CDR1 SNHLY and CDR2 FYNNEI come from the germline V gene. The CDR3 covers 13 residues. The CDR3 reads CASTPDRDTEAFF. The CDR3 DNA is TGTGCCAGCACCCCGGACAGGGACACTGAAGCTTTCTTT.

The chain combines TRBV28 with TRBJ2-7; D perhaps matches TRBD2 (5 bases). The germline CDR1 and CDR2 sequences are MDHEN and SYDVKM. V was cut by 2 bases and J by 6 bases, with 8 bases left in between. The CDR3 covers 12 residues. This CDR3 reads CASSLQAGEQYF. The CDR3 coding sequence is TGTGCCAGCAGTTTACAGGCGGGCGAGCAGTACTTC.

The rearrangement uses TRBV6-5 and TRBJ1-5, with 9 nucleotides matching TRBD1. With 9 bases clipped from V and 5 bases from J, the junction kept 11 bases outside the gene matches. CDR3 length: 15 amino acids. Germline V gene data show CDR1 as MNHEY and CDR2 as SVGAGI. The CDR3 loop reads CASKPGTGIYQPQHF. For the CDR3, the DNA is TGTGCCAGTAAGCCCGGGACAGGGATATATCAGCCCCAGCATTTT.

The chain links TRBV27 to TRBJ2-7; 11 nucleotides line up with TRBD2. Germline V gene lookup returns CDR1 MNHEY and CDR2 SMNVEV (reference sequence). The CDR3 is made up of 18 amino acids. With V trimmed by 6 bases and J by 1 base, 14 bases remained unmatched. The DNA of the CDR3 is TGTGCCAGCAGCTCGTCCCTAGCGGGAGGCACACTTTCCTACGAGCAGTACTTC. Translation: CASSSSLAGGTLSYEQYF.

The chain links TRBV2 to TRBJ1-5, with D unresolved. Trimming stripped 1 base from V and 9 bases from J, with 13 bases between. CDR3 length equals 14 residues. Germline V gene lookup returns CDR1 SNHLY and CDR2 FYNNEI. CDR3 sequence: CASSEEATPGPQHF. CDR3 DNA: TGTGCCAGCAGTGAAGAGGCAACTCCAGGGCCCCAGCATTTT.

This clone has only a few counts. The chain is built from TRBV4-1 and TRBJ2-5; 12 bases agree with TRBD2. Trimming at V came to 1 base and at J to 5 bases, leaving 5 bases not matched to a gene. The length of the CDR3 is 16 residues. Germline lookup yields CDR1 MGHRA and CDR2 YSYEKL. This chain's CDR3 is CASSQGTSGMGETQYF. CDR3 DNA sequence: TGCGCCAGCAGCCAAGGGACTAGCGGGATGGGGGAGACCCAGTACTTC.

The CDR3 sequence: CASSLASLLAGSEETQYF. CDR3 sequence (DNA): TGTGCCAGCAGCTTAGCAAGTTTATTAGCGGGGTCTGAAGAGACCCAGTACTTC. The J gene is TRBJ2-5, the V gene TRBV13; 8 positions agree with TRBD2. Germline CDR1 is PRHDT and CDR2 is FYEKMQ (reference sequence). V trimming: 1 base; J trimming: 3 bases; junction bases outside the gene matches: 13. The CDR3 spans 18 residues.

This clone was recorded only once. The chain recombines TRBV12-5 with TRBJ2-1, with TRBD1 identical over 9 bases. This CDR3 region has 16 residues. Looked up from germline, CDR1 is LGHNT and CDR2 is FRNRAP. The ends lost 2 bases at V and 9 bases at J; junction bases unmatched: 11. CDR3: CASGLKTGGLNGEQFF. The CDR3 DNA reads TGTGCTAGTGGTTTGAAGACAGGGGGTTTAAATGGTGAGCAGTTCTTC.

Only a few counts were recorded for this clone. The chain couples TRBV5-1 to TRBJ1-1, with TRBD1 as a possible D gene (6 bases). This CDR3 spans 14 amino acids. V lost 2 bases, J lost 1 base, and 9 bases lay in between. Germline lookup yields CDR1 SGHRS and CDR2 YFSETQ. CDR3 DNA sequence: TGCGCCAGCAGCTTCGACAGGAGGAACACTGAAGCTTTCTTT. Translated: CASSFDRRNTEAFF.

The rearrangement uses TRBV7-9 and TRBJ1-3, with D uncertain. Trimming shortened V by 5 bases and J by 0 bases, and 11 bases separated the two germline ends. Germline lookup yields CDR1 SEHNR and CDR2 FQNEAQ (reference sequence). CDR3 length: 15 residues. Here the CDR3 reads CASSPRGPSGNTIYF. CDR3 DNA sequence: TGTGCCAGCAGCCCCCGCGGGCCCTCTGGAAACACCATATATTTT.

The chain joins TRBV5-4 to TRBJ2-1; 8 bases agree with TRBD2. The CDR3 has 14 amino acids. The germline V gene has CDR1 SGHNT and CDR2 YYREEE (reference sequence). Germline trimming cut 2 bases from V and 5 bases from J; bases unmatched to any gene: 3. The CDR3 DNA follows: TGTGCCAGCAGCTTAGAACTAGCGGACAATGAGCAGTTCTTC. Protein: CASSLELADNEQFF.

This clone has only a few counts. V gene TRBV29-1 combines with J gene TRBJ1-1; D possibly corresponds to TRBD1 (5 bases). This CDR3 region has 12 residues. CDR1 is SQVTM, CDR2 ANQGSEA, per germline. V lost 6 bases, J lost 5 bases, and 13 bases lay in between. For the CDR3, the DNA is TGCAGCGTGACGCCAGGGAGGACTGAAGCTTTCTTT. Translating gives CSVTPGRTEAFF.

This sequence joins TRBV5-8 and TRBJ2-1, with a weak D call TRBD1 (6 bases). Trimming removed 2 bases from V and 13 bases from J, with 16 bases in between. This CDR3 is built from 13 residues. Germline loops: CDR1 SGHTS, CDR2 YDEGEE. The CDR3 DNA reads as TGTGCCAGCAGCTTAGGGGGAGATTACATCCAGTTCTTC. Residues: CASSLGGDYIQFF.

This clone was detected once. V is TRBV11-3 and J is TRBJ1-6, with 7 bases fitting TRBD1. This CDR3 spans 14 amino acids. V lost 5 bases, J lost 8 bases, and 6 bases stayed unmatched. Looked up from germline, CDR1 is SGHNT and CDR2 is YENEEA. The CDR3 DNA follows: TGTGCCAGCAGCCACAGGGGAGAGGATTCACCCCTCCACTTT. It translates to CASSHRGEDSPLHF.

This sequence joins TRBV29-1 and TRBJ2-7, with 7 bases matching TRBD1. The CDR3 contains 14 residues. The J segment lost 0 bases and the V segment lost 6 bases, leaving 8 bases of the junction unmatched. Looked up from germline, CDR1 is SQVTM and CDR2 is ANQGSEA. In DNA, the CDR3 is TGCAGCGTACTACCAAACAGGGGCTCCTACGAGCAGTACTTC. This encodes CSVLPNRGSYEQYF.